This passage covers 31 T cell receptor beta chains from one sample sequenced in a study of blood T cell repertoires in COVID-19 (TCRdb year 2020). The method behind the library was the immunoSEQ multiplex PCR assay. TCRdb took this table from immuneACCESS and kept in-frame rearrangements with V and J called. Such tables lack part of the clones; where checked against another copy, unresolved V genes explain under half of the gap, and the rest is unexplained. This sample lists about 430,000 clones; over 85% were detected once. The ten most abundant clones make up roughly 0.76% of the sample. The source material was peripheral blood. These TCRs come from a man aged 18 to 35 with COVID-19, enrolled during active disease.

CDR3: CASTGTGGWNEQFF. Written as DNA, the CDR3 is TGTGCCAGCACCGGGACAGGGGGGTGGAATGAGCAGTTCTTC. V gene TRBV2 combines with J gene TRBJ2-1, with 11 positions matching TRBD1. CDR1 SNHLY and CDR2 FYNNEI come from the germline V gene. V trimming: 7 bases; J trimming: 7 bases; junction bases outside the gene matches: 6. The CDR3 has 14 residues.

The rearrangement uses TRBV7-9 and TRBJ2-1; D may be TRBD1 (5 bases). Trimming removed 2 bases from V and 1 base from J, with 6 bases in between. Germline lookup yields CDR1 SEHNR and CDR2 FQNEAQ (reference sequence). The CDR3 extends over 14 amino acids. The CDR3 is CASSLRQSYNEQFF. CDR3 sequence (DNA): TGTGCCAGCAGCTTAAGACAGTCCTACAATGAGCAGTTCTTC.

This clone showed up just once. This sequence joins TRBV29-1 and TRBJ2-3, with TRBD2 matching 8 bases. The CDR3 is 15 amino acids. Per germline, CDR1 SQVTM and CDR2 ANQGSEA. With V trimmed by 7 bases and J by 3 bases, 12 bases remained unmatched. In DNA form, the CDR3 reads TGCAGCGCCTCCCACTCGGGGGGGCAGACAGATACGCAGTATTTT. It encodes CSASHSGGQTDTQYF.

The V gene is TRBV19, the J gene TRBJ2-1, with 9 nucleotides matching TRBD2. The CDR3 is 15 residues long. The germline V gene encodes CDR1 LNHDA and CDR2 SQIVND (reference sequence). Losses at the gene ends were 3 bases for V and 8 bases for J; bases not matched to a gene: 8. Written as DNA, the CDR3 is TGTGCCAGTAGTATGGGCCCTAGCGGGGCCGATGAGCAGTTCTTC. Translating gives CASSMGPSGADEQFF.

The rearrangement uses TRBV5-1 and TRBJ1-5, with TRBD1 matching over 7 bases. V was clipped by 0 bases and J by 4 bases; unmatched bases: 4. CDR1 is SGHRS and CDR2 is YFSETQ in the germline V gene. The CDR3 loop spans 15 amino acids. The DNA for the CDR3 is TGCGCCAGCAGCTTGGCCGGGACAGTGAATCAGCCCCAGCATTTT. This encodes CASSLAGTVNQPQHF.

V usage is TRBV5-1 and J usage is TRBJ1-5; the D is unclear. The CDR3 loop spans 13 amino acids. Germline values: CDR1 SGHRS, CDR2 YFSETQ. The V end lost 0 bases, the J end lost 6 bases, and 7 bases lay between the germline ends. The CDR3 loop reads CASSLAPGQPQHF. CDR3 nucleotides: TGCGCCAGCAGCTTGGCCCCGGGTCAGCCCCAGCATTTT.

The chain has TRBV19 and TRBJ1-4, with 8 nucleotides matching TRBD1. Trimming at V came to 5 bases and at J to 5 bases, leaving 10 bases not matched to a gene. Germline assignment: CDR1 LNHDA and CDR2 SQIVND (reference sequence). The CDR3 is made up of 16 amino acids. The CDR3, as DNA: TGTGCCAGTAGTGCCCCACGGGACAGGTTAAATGAAAAACTGTTTTTT. It is translated as CASSAPRDRLNEKLFF.

The V gene is TRBV7-9, the J gene TRBJ2-2; D is perhaps TRBD2 (6 bases). Trimming pared 4 bases from V and 3 bases from J, leaving 6 bases between. Germline V gene sequence: CDR1 SEHNR, CDR2 FQNEAQ (reference sequence). This CDR3 is 13 amino acids long. The CDR3 sequence is CASSWGDTGELFF. CDR3 coding DNA: TGTGCCAGCAGCTGGGGGGACACCGGGGAGCTGTTTTTT.

This clone showed up just a few times. V usage is TRBV4-1 and J usage is TRBJ2-7; D is perhaps TRBD2 (6 bases). Trimming cost V 0 bases and J 6 bases, with 15 bases left between them. Germline CDR1 is MGHRA and CDR2 is YSYEKL. The CDR3 contains 15 residues. In DNA form, the CDR3 reads TGCGCCAGCAGCCAAGACGCGGGGTTAAGAGGCGAGCAGTACTTC. Translated: CASSQDAGLRGEQYF.

CDR3 loop: CASRSGGRNTGELFF. CDR3 coding DNA: TGTGCCAGCAGGTCGGGGGGCCGGAACACCGGGGAGCTGTTTTTT. This chain uses TRBV6-6 with TRBJ2-2, with D possibly TRBD2 on 7 matching bases. V lost 6 bases to trimming and J lost 1 base, with 12 bases between them. Germline CDR1 is MNHNY and CDR2 is SVGAGI (reference sequence). The CDR3 contains 15 residues.

The V and J genes are TRBV4-1 and TRBJ2-1; no firm D call. The germline V gene has CDR1 MGHRA and CDR2 YSYEKL. V lost 1 base, J lost 4 bases, and 14 bases lay in between. The CDR3 has 16 amino acids. The CDR3 here is CASSQGGLRRYNEQFF. CDR3 in DNA: TGCGCCAGCAGCCAAGGAGGCCTTCGTCGGTACAATGAGCAGTTCTTC.

The rearrangement joins TRBV9 to TRBJ2-5; TRBD1 is a possible D gene (5 bases). V shed 0 bases and J shed 3 bases, with 18 bases lying between them. The CDR3 runs to 17 residues. Germline V gene lookup returns CDR1 SGDLS and CDR2 YYNGEE. The CDR3 DNA reads as TGTGCCAGCAGCGTAGCTACGGGTAGGGGTCGGAAAGAGACCCAGTACTTC. It specifies CASSVATGRGRKETQYF.

CDR3 residues: CSASYTSGEILYEQYF. DNA for the CDR3: TGCAGTGCTAGTTATACTAGCGGGGAGATTCTCTACGAGCAGTACTTC. The V call is TRBV20-1, the J call TRBJ2-7; 10 bases line up with TRBD2. V was pared by 3 bases and J by 3 bases, with 11 bases of the junction left unmatched. The germline CDR1 and CDR2 sequences are DFQATT and SNEGSKA (reference sequence). The CDR3 runs 16 residues.

V gene TRBV30 combines with J gene TRBJ1-1; TRBD1 is a possible D gene (5 bases). V gave up 3 bases and J gave up 4 bases, with 15 bases separating them. Germline lookup yields CDR1 GTSNPN and CDR2 SVGIG (reference sequence). There are 14 residues in the CDR3. The CDR3 spells CAWSRTGVGTEAFF. CDR3 DNA sequence: TGTGCCTGGAGCCGGACGGGGGTGGGCACTGAAGCTTTCTTT.

Of note for this clone: Other DNA sequences in the sample encode the same CDR3. The rearrangement links TRBV6-5 to TRBJ1-5; 8 nucleotides match TRBD1. V dropped 5 bases and J dropped 2; count of bases not matched to a gene: 5. This CDR3 is built from 15 residues. CDR1 is MNHEY and CDR2 is SVGAGI in the germline V gene. The DNA for the CDR3 is TGTGCCAGCAGTACCGACAGGGGCGGCAATCAGCCCCAGCATTTT. Translation: CASSTDRGGNQPQHF.

This sequence joins TRBV30 and TRBJ2-2; the D gene is possibly TRBD1 (5 bases). This CDR3 spans 16 amino acids. Between the trimmed V and J ends, which lost 1 base and 3 bases, there was a span of 15 bases. In germline, CDR1 is GTSNPN, CDR2 SVGIG (reference sequence). The CDR3 DNA reads as TGTGCCTGGAGTGAATTTGCTCCAGGGTACACCGGGGAGCTGTTTTTT. It encodes CAWSEFAPGYTGELFF. Using reference TRBV30 and TRBJ2-2 for the parts outside the CDR3, the full variable domain is SQTIHQWPATLVQPVGSPLSLECTVEGTSNPNLYWYRQAAGRGLQLLFYSVGIGQISSEVPQNLSASRPQDRQFILSSKKLLLSDSGFYLCAWSEFAPGYTGELFFGEGSRLTVL.

The chain combines TRBV30 with TRBJ2-3; tentative D call: TRBD1 (6 bases). CDR1 and CDR2 from the germline V gene are GTSNPN and SVGIG (reference sequence). The CDR3 spans 15 residues. V was pared by 1 base and J by 6 bases, with 17 bases between. The CDR3 here is CAWSALQGQRDTQYF. DNA for the CDR3: TGTGCCTGGAGTGCCCTTCAGGGGCAGCGGGATACGCAGTATTTT.

J is TRBJ2-3 and V is TRBV5-1, with D possibly matching TRBD2 (6 bases). Per germline, CDR1 SGHRS and CDR2 YFSETQ. The CDR3 covers 17 residues. The V end was cut by 0 bases, the J end by 4 bases, with 18 bases between. CDR3 loop: CASSLGVSGARPDTQYF. The CDR3 coding sequence is TGCGCCAGCAGCTTGGGAGTTAGCGGTGCGAGGCCAGATACGCAGTATTTT.

The rearrangement uses TRBV5-1 and TRBJ2-7, with 10 bases lining up with TRBD2. The CDR3 runs 15 residues. From germline, CDR1 is SGHRS and CDR2 YFSETQ. With 4 bases clipped from V and 10 bases from J, the junction kept 14 bases outside the gene matches. CDR3 residues: CASSPRLAGEGNQYF. The CDR3 DNA reads as TGCGCCAGCAGCCCCAGACTAGCGGGCGAGGGGAATCAGTACTTC.

This clone was picked up a small number of times. This rearrangement joins TRBV7-9 to TRBJ2-7; 9 bases agree with TRBD1. Germline trimming cut 5 bases from V and 5 bases from J; bases unmatched to any gene: 10. The CDR3 has 15 amino acids. In germline, CDR1 is SEHNR, CDR2 FQNEAQ (reference sequence). CDR3 in amino acids: CASSERGQGSNEQYF. CDR3 in DNA: TGTGCCAGCAGCGAAAGGGGACAGGGTTCAAACGAGCAGTACTTC. Drawing the rest from reference TRBV7-9 and TRBJ2-7, the complete variable domain is DTGVSQNPRHKITKRGQNVTFRCDPISEHNRLYWYRQTLGQGPEFLTYFQNEAQLEKSRLLSDRFSAERPKGSFSTLEIQRTEQGDSAMYLCASSERGQGSNEQYFGPGTRLTVT.

V and J are TRBV7-6 and TRBJ2-1; TRBD1 agrees at 8 bases. This CDR3 has 16 residues. Germline values: CDR1 SGHVS, CDR2 FNYEAQ. After removal of 5 bases from V and 7 bases from J, the junction contained 13 bases not matched to a gene. CDR3 bases: TGTGCCAGCAGCGTAGGACAGGGCCCCCCTTCGAATGAGCAGTTCTTC. Its translation: CASSVGQGPPSNEQFF.

The chain has TRBV1 and TRBJ2-5; the table's D gene call, TRBD1, was not cross checked with the DNA. TRBV1 is an annotated pseudogene. The CDR3 extends over 13 amino acids. The CDR3 DNA follows: TGCACCAGCAGCCAAGGCCCCCAGGAGACCCAGTACTTC. Protein: CTSSQGPQETQYF.

The chain employs TRBV7-9 and TRBJ2-4, with 11 bases aligning to TRBD2. This CDR3 has 13 amino acids. Trimming took 2 bases from V and 10 from J; bases not matched to a gene: 1. Germline V lookup: CDR1 SEHNR, CDR2 FQNEAQ (reference sequence). CDR3 residues: CASSLPSGGIQYF. The CDR3 bases are TGTGCCAGCAGCTTACCTAGCGGGGGGATTCAGTACTTC.

This clone appeared once. The chain has TRBV25-1 and TRBJ2-1; D uncertain. The CDR3 extends over 13 amino acids. Germline assignment: CDR1 MGHDK and CDR2 SYGVNS. The V end lost 6 bases, the J end lost 0 bases, and 6 bases lay between the germline ends. The CDR3 loop reads CASRAVSYNEQFF. The CDR3 DNA reads as TGTGCCAGCAGGGCAGTCTCCTACAATGAGCAGTTCTTC.

J is TRBJ2-7 and V is TRBV18, with TRBD1 matching 8 bases. The V and J ends lost 3 bases and 5 bases, in that order; junction bases with no gene match: 6. Germline CDR1 KGHSH, CDR2 LQKENI. CDR3 length: 14 residues. CDR3 residues: CASSPQGAIDEQYF. The CDR3 DNA follows: TGTGCCAGCTCACCCCAGGGGGCTATCGACGAGCAGTACTTC. Combining the CDR3 with reference TRBV18 and TRBJ2-7 gives the whole variable domain NAGVMQNPRHLVRRRGQEARLRCSPMKGHSHVYWYRQLPEEGLKFMVYLQKENIIDESGMPKERFSAEFPKEGPSILRIQQVVRGDSAAYFCASSPQGAIDEQYFGPGTRLTVT.

The genes are TRBV5-6 and TRBJ2-1, with a weak D call TRBD1 (5 bases). The CDR3 sequence is 14 residues long. V shed 4 bases and J shed 0 bases, with 8 bases lying between them. Germline lookup yields CDR1 SGHDT and CDR2 YYEEEE. CDR3 region: CASSGASSYNEQFF. The DNA of the CDR3 is TGTGCCAGCAGCGGGGCTAGCTCCTACAATGAGCAGTTCTTC.

The chain uses TRBV27 and TRBJ2-7; 9 nucleotides agree with TRBD1. CDR1 MNHEY and CDR2 SMNVEV come from the germline V gene (reference sequence). The junction had 6 bases not matched to a gene; V was cut back by 3 bases and J by 6 bases. The CDR3 extends over 14 amino acids. This CDR3 reads CASSFWDREGEQYF. The DNA for the CDR3 is TGTGCCAGCAGTTTCTGGGACAGGGAAGGCGAGCAGTACTTC.

The V and J genes are TRBV5-6 and TRBJ2-6; D remains ambiguous. Per the germline V gene, CDR1 is SGHDT and CDR2 is YYEEEE. V was pared by 2 bases and J by 0 bases, with 3 bases between. There are 14 residues in the CDR3. CDR3: CASSFSSGANVLTF. The CDR3 nucleotides are TGTGCCAGCAGCTTCAGCTCTGGGGCCAACGTCCTGACTTTC.

J is TRBJ2-1 and V is TRBV7-8, with TRBD1 matching 7 bases. Per the germline V gene, CDR1 is SGHVS and CDR2 is FQNEAQ. The CDR3 length is 15 residues. The junction had 6 bases not matched to a gene; V was cut back by 2 bases and J by 5 bases. CDR3 in amino acids: CASSLFRGIDNEQFF. As DNA, the CDR3 is TGTGCCAGCAGCTTATTCAGGGGGATTGACAATGAGCAGTTCTTC.

The rearrangement joins TRBV5-6 to TRBJ2-2, with D maybe TRBD1 (5 bases). V lost 2 bases and J 7 bases, leaving 9 bases between the germline ends. CDR3 length equals 13 residues. The germline V gene encodes CDR1 SGHDT and CDR2 YYEEEE. The CDR3 nucleotides read TGTGCCAGCAGCTTAGGGGTGAACGGGGAGCTGTTTTTT. This codes for CASSLGVNGELFF. Full variable domain (rest looked up from reference TRBV5-6 and TRBJ2-2): DAGVTQSPTHLIKTRGQQVTLRCSPKSGHDTVSWYQQALGQGPQFIFQYYEEEERQRGNFPDRFSGHQFPNYSSELNVNALLLGDSALYLCASSLGVNGELFFGEGSRLTVL.

J is TRBJ2-7 and V is TRBV11-2; possibly TRBD1 for D (6 bases). Germline CDR1 reads SGHAT; CDR2 reads FQNNGV. The CDR3 is made up of 14 amino acids. V gave up 5 bases and J gave up 8 bases, with 19 bases separating them. CDR3 sequence (DNA): TGTGCCAGCAGCCATGGGACAAATCCTTCCCAGCAGTACTTC. It translates to CASSHGTNPSQQYF.